The 20 T cell receptor beta chains given below trace back to one sample, sequenced in a study of blood T cells in healthy people across ages. For the second PCR, which ran for 7 to 11 cycles, a sample-barcoded 5' primer and a J-beta primer mix were used. TCRdb itself ran the 5' RACE reads through MiXCR, one entry per CDR3 protein. The sample comprises 1.8 million or so distinct CDR3 sequences, about two fifths of which are singletons, and approximately 22% rests with the top ten. Material for sequencing was blood. These receptors were obtained from a human donor in good health.

The V and J genes are TRBV10-3 and TRBJ1-5; the match to TRBD1 covers 9 bases. This CDR3 region has 14 residues. CDR1 and CDR2 (germline): ENHRY, SYGVKD. Trimming cost V 8 bases and J 5 bases; bases outside gene matches: 7. The CDR3 bases are TGTGCCATCGGGGGACAGGGACGGGATCAGCCCCAGCATTTT. The encoded protein is CAIGGQGRDQPQHF.

V usage is TRBV7-8 and J usage is TRBJ1-6, with TRBD1 as a possible D gene (6 bases). V lost 2 bases and J lost 7, with 18 bases in between. The CDR3 consists of 17 residues. Germline V gene sequence: CDR1 SGHVS, CDR2 FQNEAQ. DNA of the CDR3: TGTGCCAGCAGCTTATGGGGGCCAGGGGAGATCAATTCACCCCTCCACTTT. Residues: CASSLWGPGEINSPLHF.

This clonotype appeared a few times. This rearrangement joins TRBV7-2 to TRBJ1-2, with D tentatively TRBD1 (5 bases). CDR3 length: 16 amino acids. Trimming took 5 bases from V and 8 from J, leaving 24 bases between them. The V gene's germline CDR1 is SGHTA and CDR2 FQGNSA. CDR3 DNA: TGTGCCAGCAGCCTCTACGGAGGTAGACCGGGGGGAGGCTACACCTTC. Protein: CASSLYGGRPGGGYTF.

This clonotype was observed a few times. This rearrangement joins TRBV10-3 to TRBJ1-1, with a possible D match to TRBD1 (5 bases). CDR3 size: 13 residues. Germline V gene data show CDR1 as ENHRY and CDR2 as SYGVKD. Trimming took 7 bases from V and 7 from J, leaving 16 bases between them. The DNA of the CDR3 is TGTGCCATCAATCTGGGGGGTGGTGGTGAAGCTTTCTTT. Translated, it gives CAINLGGGGEAFF.

The chain uses TRBV5-6 and TRBJ1-6; D is possibly TRBD1 (5 bases). With 0 bases removed from V and 0 bases from J, the gap between germline ends came to 16 bases. Germline V CDR1 and CDR2: SGHDT, YYEEEE. This CDR3 has 19 residues. The CDR3, as DNA: TGTGCCAGCAGCTTGGGAGGGGTTGTGGGGCCCTCCTATAATTCACCCCTCCACTTT. Translation gives CASSLGGVVGPSYNSPLHF. Full variable domain (outside the CDR3, taken from reference TRBV5-6 and TRBJ1-6): DAGVTQSPTHLIKTRGQQVTLRCSPKSGHDTVSWYQQALGQGPQFIFQYYEEEERQRGNFPDRFSGHQFPNYSSELNVNALLLGDSALYLCASSLGGVVGPSYNSPLHFGNGTRLTVT.

This clonotype showed up just a few times. The rearrangement uses TRBV7-9 and TRBJ2-1, with D perhaps matching TRBD2 (5 bases). Trimming took 4 bases from V and 12 from J, leaving 22 bases between them. Per the germline V gene, CDR1 is SEHNR and CDR2 is FQNEAQ (reference sequence). The CDR3 is made up of 15 amino acids. The CDR3 bases are TGTGCCAGCAGCTCAGCCCTGACCCGTAGCCGGGGGCAGTTCTTC. Protein sequence: CASSSALTRSRGQFF.

This clonotype was seen a handful of times. The genes are TRBV12-3 or TRBV12-4 and TRBJ1-1, with a weak D call TRBD1 (6 bases). Trimming removed 3 bases from V and 2 bases from J, with 16 bases in between. CDR3 length equals 16 residues. CDR3 region: CASSFLTGLGNTEAFF. The CDR3 DNA is TGTGCCAGCAGTTTCCTGACAGGCCTAGGAAACACTGAAGCTTTCTTT.

The chain is built from TRBV5-6 and TRBJ1-2, with D maybe TRBD1 (5 bases). Germline loops: CDR1 SGHDT, CDR2 YYEEEE. The CDR3 has 15 residues. Trimming took 0 bases from V and 1 from J, leaving 10 bases between them. CDR3 region: CASSLGQLLNYGYTF. The DNA for the CDR3 is TGTGCCAGCAGCTTGGGACAGCTCCTTAACTATGGCTACACCTTC. Based on the CDR3 plus reference TRBV5-6 and TRBJ1-2, the full variable domain is DAGVTQSPTHLIKTRGQQVTLRCSPKSGHDTVSWYQQALGQGPQFIFQYYEEEERQRGNFPDRFSGHQFPNYSSELNVNALLLGDSALYLCASSLGQLLNYGYTFGSGTRLTVV.

The gene calls are TRBV7-2 and TRBJ2-7; 7 bases agree with TRBD2. V gave up 6 bases and J gave up 2 bases; unmatched junction bases: 13. Germline V CDR1 and CDR2: SGHTA, FQGNSA. The CDR3 spans 16 residues. CDR3 DNA sequence: TGTGCCAGCAGTAACCTCGAGCGGGGATTGACCTACGAGCAGTACTTC. It specifies CASSNLERGLTYEQYF.

CDR3 coding DNA: TGCAGTGCCCCCCAGGGACAGACGATGGACTACACCTTC. Translation: CSAPQGQTMDYTF. The chain links TRBV20-1 to TRBJ1-2; 7 positions match TRBD1. Germline assignment: CDR1 DFQATT and CDR2 SNEGSKA (reference sequence). The CDR3 has 13 residues. V trimming: 6 bases; J trimming: 10 bases; junction bases outside the gene matches: 14.

This chain connects TRBV7-2 to TRBJ1-2, with a tentative D call TRBD1 (5 bases). The germline CDR1 and CDR2 sequences are SGHTA and FQGNSA. Deletions cut 7 bases from V and 3 bases from J, with 21 bases between. The CDR3 contains 16 residues. The DNA of the CDR3 is TGTGCCAGCAAAACGGGCGGGACGGGGAACGACTATGGCTACACCTTC. Its translation: CASKTGGTGNDYGYTF.

This chain links TRBV9 with TRBJ2-3; perhaps TRBD2 as D (6 bases). V lost 4 bases and J 2 bases, leaving 14 bases between the germline ends. The CDR3 sequence is 15 residues long. Germline CDR1 reads SGDLS; CDR2 reads YYNGEE. The CDR3 loop is CASSPLRDSTDTQYF. CDR3 in DNA: TGTGCCAGCAGCCCACTTCGGGACTCCACAGATACGCAGTATTTT.

This clonotype was picked up a small number of times. The chain couples TRBV7-9 to TRBJ1-2, with D tentatively TRBD1 (5 bases). The CDR3 covers 13 residues. Per germline, CDR1 SEHNR and CDR2 FQNEAQ (reference sequence). V lost 5 bases and J 4 bases, leaving 11 bases between the germline ends. The CDR3 nucleotides read TGTGCCAGCAGCGCGGGACTGCTCTATGGCTACACCTTC. This sequence encodes CASSAGLLYGYTF.

This clonotype was counted once. The chain recombines TRBV4-1 with TRBJ1-1; 8 bases fit TRBD1. This CDR3 is 15 amino acids long. The V and J ends lost 5 bases and 11 bases, in that order; junction bases with no gene match: 16. Germline CDR1 is MGHRA and CDR2 is YSYEKL. CDR3 sequence: CASSLSGTGFSEAFF. The CDR3 nucleotides read TGCGCCAGCAGCTTATCCGGGACAGGATTTAGTGAGGCTTTCTTT.

This chain uses TRBV20-1 with TRBJ1-1; D is ambiguous. Trimming cost V 4 bases and J 4 bases, with 10 bases left between them. Germline V gene sequence: CDR1 DFQATT, CDR2 SNEGSKA (reference sequence). The CDR3 covers 12 residues. CDR3 residues: CSAMGSTTEAFF. The CDR3 bases are TGCAGTGCTATGGGGTCTACCACTGAAGCTTTCTTT.

The V call is TRBV2, the J call TRBJ2-7; D ambiguous. The CDR3 is 11 residues long. The germline CDR1 and CDR2 sequences are SNHLY and FYNNEI. Trimming shortened V by 10 bases and J by 4 bases, and 11 bases separated the two germline ends. The CDR3 DNA reads TGTGCCACCAATGAGAATTACGAGCAGTACTTC. Its translation: CATNENYEQYF. The full variable domain, its missing parts supplied by reference TRBV2 and TRBJ2-7, is EPEVTQTPSHQVTQMGQEVILRCVPISNHLYFYWYRQILGQKVEFLVSFYNNEISEKSEIFDDQFSVERPDGSNFTLKIRSTKLEDSAMYFCATNENYEQYFGPGTRLTVT.

The chain links TRBV29-1 to TRBJ1-2; D ambiguous. The CDR3 is 13 residues long. Germline CDR1 reads SQVTM; CDR2 reads ANQGSEA. V was shortened by 6 bases and J by 2 bases, with 13 bases between the two germline ends. The CDR3, as DNA: TGCAGCGTAGCCCGTCAGACGAACTATGGCTACACCTTC. Amino acid sequence: CSVARQTNYGYTF. Full variable domain (missing parts from reference TRBV29-1 and TRBJ1-2): SAVISQKPSRDICQRGTSLTIQCQVDSQVTMMFWYRQQPGQSLTLIATANQGSEATYESGFVIDKFPISRPNLTFSTLTVSNMSPEDSSIYLCSVARQTNYGYTFGSGTRLTVV.

The sample holds a few counts of this clonotype. The chain carries TRBV7-2 and TRBJ2-7, with D maybe TRBD1 (6 bases). The V end lost 8 bases, the J end lost 8 bases, and 28 bases lay between the germline ends. The CDR3 runs 16 residues. Germline loops: CDR1 SGHTA, CDR2 FQGNSA. In DNA form, the CDR3 reads TGTGCCAGCTCTCCTAGGGGTGGGCAGGGGAATTCCCAGCAGTACTTC. The encoded protein is CASSPRGGQGNSQQYF.

The sample holds a few counts of this clonotype. The V and J genes are TRBV5-1 and TRBJ2-7; 9 bases fit TRBD1. Germline assignment: CDR1 SGHRS and CDR2 YFSETQ. The CDR3 totals 13 residues. V trimming: 3 bases; J trimming: 6 bases; junction bases outside the gene matches: 4. CDR3 in DNA: TGCGCCAGCAGCTGGACAGGGGCCTCCGAGCAGTACTTC. Its protein is CASSWTGASEQYF.

This clonotype was counted a few times. V usage is TRBV4-3 and J usage is TRBJ2-5, with D perhaps TRBD1 (6 bases). This CDR3 region has 19 residues. Trimming cost V 0 bases and J 0 bases, with 20 bases left between them. Germline V gene lookup returns CDR1 LGHNA and CDR2 YSLEER. CDR3 residues: CASSQDADPRGLYQETQYF. The CDR3 nucleotides read TGCGCCAGCAGCCAAGATGCCGACCCCAGGGGTCTGTACCAAGAGACCCAGTACTTC.